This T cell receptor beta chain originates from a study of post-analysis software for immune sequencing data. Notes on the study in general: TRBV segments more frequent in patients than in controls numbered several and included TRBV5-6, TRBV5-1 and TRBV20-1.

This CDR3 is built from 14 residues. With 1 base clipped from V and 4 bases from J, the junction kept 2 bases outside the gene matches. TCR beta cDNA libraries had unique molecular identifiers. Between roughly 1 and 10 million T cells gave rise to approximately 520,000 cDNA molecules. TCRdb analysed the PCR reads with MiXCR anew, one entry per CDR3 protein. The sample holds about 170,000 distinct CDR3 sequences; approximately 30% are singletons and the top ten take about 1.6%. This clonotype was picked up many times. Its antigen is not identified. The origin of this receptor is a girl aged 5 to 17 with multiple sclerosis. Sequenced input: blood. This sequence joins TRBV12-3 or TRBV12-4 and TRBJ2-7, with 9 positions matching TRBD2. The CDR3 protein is CASSLGSGSYEQYF. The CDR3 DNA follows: TGTGCCAGCAGTTTAGGTAGCGGGAGTTACGAGCAGTACTTC.